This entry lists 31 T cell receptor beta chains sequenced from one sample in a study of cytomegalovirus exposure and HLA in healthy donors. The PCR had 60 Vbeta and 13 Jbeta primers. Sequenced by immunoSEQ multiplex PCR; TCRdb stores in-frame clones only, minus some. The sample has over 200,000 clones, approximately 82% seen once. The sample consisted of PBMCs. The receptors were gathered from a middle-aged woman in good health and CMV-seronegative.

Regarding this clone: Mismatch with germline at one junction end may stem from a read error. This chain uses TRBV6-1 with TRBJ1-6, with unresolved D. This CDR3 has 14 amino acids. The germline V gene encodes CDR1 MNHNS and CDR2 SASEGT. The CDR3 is CAGSERGPNSPLHF. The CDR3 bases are TGTGCCGGCAGTGAACGCGGTCCTAATTCACCCCTCCACTTT.

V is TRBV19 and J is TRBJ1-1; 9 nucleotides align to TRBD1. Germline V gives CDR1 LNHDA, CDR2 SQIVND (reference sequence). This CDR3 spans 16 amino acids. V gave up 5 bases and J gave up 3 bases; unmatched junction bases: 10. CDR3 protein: CASSLSSGTGYTEAFF. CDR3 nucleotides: TGTGCCAGTAGTTTATCCTCCGGGACAGGGTACACTGAAGCTTTCTTT.

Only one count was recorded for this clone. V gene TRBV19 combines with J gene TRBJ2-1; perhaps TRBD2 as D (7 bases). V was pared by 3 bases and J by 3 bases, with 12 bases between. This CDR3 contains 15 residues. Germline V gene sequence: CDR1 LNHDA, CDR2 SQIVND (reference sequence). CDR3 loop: CASSMEGGHYNEQFF. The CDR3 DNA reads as TGTGCCAGTAGTATGGAGGGGGGGCACTACAATGAGCAGTTCTTC.

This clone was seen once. CDR3 DNA sequence: TGTGCCAGCAGCGTAGGACAGGGAGCTAACTATGGCTACACCTTC. Translating gives CASSVGQGANYGYTF. The V gene is TRBV9, the J gene TRBJ1-2; 7 nucleotides align to TRBD1. CDR1 is SGDLS, CDR2 YYNGEE, per germline. V lost 0 bases to trimming and J lost 0 bases; unmatched junction nucleotides: 2. The CDR3 totals 15 residues. Looking up the rest from reference TRBV9 and TRBJ1-2 gives the full variable domain: DSGVTQTPKHLITATGQRVTLRCSPRSGDLSVYWYQQSLDQGLQFLIQYYNGEERAKGNILERFSAQQFPDLHSELNLSSLELGDSALYFCASSVGQGANYGYTFGSGTRLTVV.

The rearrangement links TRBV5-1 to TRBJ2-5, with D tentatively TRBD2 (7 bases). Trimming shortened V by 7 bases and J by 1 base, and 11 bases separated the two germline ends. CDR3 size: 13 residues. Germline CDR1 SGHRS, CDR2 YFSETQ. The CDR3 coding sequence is TGCGCCAGCGGGGGGGGCTCCCAAGAGACCCAGTACTTC. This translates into CASGGGSQETQYF.

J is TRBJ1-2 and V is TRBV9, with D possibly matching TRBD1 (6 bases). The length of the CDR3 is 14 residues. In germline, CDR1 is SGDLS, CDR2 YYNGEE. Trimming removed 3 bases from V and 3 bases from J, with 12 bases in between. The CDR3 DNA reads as TGTGCCAGCAGCGCGGATGGGGGCGACTATGGCTACACCTTC. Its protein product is CASSADGGDYGYTF.

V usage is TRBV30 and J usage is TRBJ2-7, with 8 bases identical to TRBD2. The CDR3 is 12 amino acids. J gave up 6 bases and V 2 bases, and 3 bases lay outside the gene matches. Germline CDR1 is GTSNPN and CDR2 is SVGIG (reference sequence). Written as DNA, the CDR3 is TGTGCCTGGAGTCCCGGGGGGGGCGAGCAGTACTTC. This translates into CAWSPGGGEQYF.

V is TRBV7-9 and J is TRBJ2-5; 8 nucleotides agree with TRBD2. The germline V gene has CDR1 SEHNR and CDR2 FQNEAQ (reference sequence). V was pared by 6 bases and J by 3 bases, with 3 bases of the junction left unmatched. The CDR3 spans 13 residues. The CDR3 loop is CASRKGLEETQYF. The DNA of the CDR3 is TGTGCCAGCAGGAAGGGACTAGAAGAGACCCAGTACTTC.

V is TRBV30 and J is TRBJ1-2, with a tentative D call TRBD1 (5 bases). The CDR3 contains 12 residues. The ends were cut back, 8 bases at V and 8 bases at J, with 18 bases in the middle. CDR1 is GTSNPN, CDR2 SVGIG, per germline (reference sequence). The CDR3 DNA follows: TGTGCCCGCCAAAGACGGGGGGAGGGCTACACCTTC. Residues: CARQRRGEGYTF.

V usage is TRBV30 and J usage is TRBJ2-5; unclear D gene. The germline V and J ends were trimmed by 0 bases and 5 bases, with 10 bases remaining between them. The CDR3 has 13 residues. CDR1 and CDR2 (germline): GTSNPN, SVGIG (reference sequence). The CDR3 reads CAWSVLGRETQYF. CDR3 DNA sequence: TGTGCCTGGAGTGTACTTGGGCGCGAGACCCAGTACTTC. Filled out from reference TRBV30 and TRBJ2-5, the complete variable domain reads SQTIHQWPATLVQPVGSPLSLECTVEGTSNPNLYWYRQAAGRGLQLLFYSVGIGQISSEVPQNLSASRPQDRQFILSSKKLLLSDSGFYLCAWSVLGRETQYFGPGTRLLVL.

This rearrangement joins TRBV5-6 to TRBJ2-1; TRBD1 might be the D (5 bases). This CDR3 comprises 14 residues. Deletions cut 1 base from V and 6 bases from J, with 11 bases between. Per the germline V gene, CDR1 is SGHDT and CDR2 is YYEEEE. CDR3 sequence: CASSLTGDGNEQFF. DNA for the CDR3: TGTGCCAGCAGCTTGACAGGCGACGGCAATGAGCAGTTCTTC.

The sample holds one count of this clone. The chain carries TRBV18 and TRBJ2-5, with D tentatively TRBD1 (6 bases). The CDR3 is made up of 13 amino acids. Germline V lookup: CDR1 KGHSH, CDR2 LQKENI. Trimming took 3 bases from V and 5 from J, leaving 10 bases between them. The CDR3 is CASSPSGEETQYF. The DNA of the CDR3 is TGTGCCAGCTCACCCTCAGGGGAGGAGACCCAGTACTTC.

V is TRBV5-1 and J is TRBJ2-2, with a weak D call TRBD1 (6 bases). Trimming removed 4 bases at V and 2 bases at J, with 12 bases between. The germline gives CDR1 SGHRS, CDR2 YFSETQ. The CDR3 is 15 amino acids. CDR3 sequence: CASSPGTINTGELFF. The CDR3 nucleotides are TGCGCCAGCAGCCCAGGGACAATAAACACCGGGGAGCTGTTTTTT.

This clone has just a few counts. The CDR3 DNA sequence: TGTGCCAGCAGCTCGGACATCTCTGGAAACACCATATATTTT. Translating gives CASSSDISGNTIYF. The chain combines TRBV7-9 with TRBJ1-3; maybe TRBD1 (5 bases). Looked up from germline, CDR1 is SEHNR and CDR2 is FQNEAQ (reference sequence). This CDR3 is built from 14 residues. Trimming removed 4 bases from V and 0 bases from J, with 7 bases in between.

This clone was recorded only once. CDR3 region: CASSLGGDPYEQYF. The DNA for the CDR3 is TGTGCCAGCAGCTTAGGGGGGGATCCCTACGAGCAGTACTTC. The genes are TRBV7-2 and TRBJ2-7; D is perhaps TRBD2 (6 bases). CDR1 SGHTA and CDR2 FQGNSA come from the germline V gene. The ends were cut back, 1 base at V and 2 bases at J, with 9 bases in the middle. This CDR3 has 14 amino acids.

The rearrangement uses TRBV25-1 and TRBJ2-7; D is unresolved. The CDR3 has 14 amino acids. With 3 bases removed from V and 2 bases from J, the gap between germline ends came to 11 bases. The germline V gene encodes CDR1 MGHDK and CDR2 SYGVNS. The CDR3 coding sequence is TGTGCCAGCAGTGACCCCGGGTCAACCTACGAGCAGTACTTC. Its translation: CASSDPGSTYEQYF.

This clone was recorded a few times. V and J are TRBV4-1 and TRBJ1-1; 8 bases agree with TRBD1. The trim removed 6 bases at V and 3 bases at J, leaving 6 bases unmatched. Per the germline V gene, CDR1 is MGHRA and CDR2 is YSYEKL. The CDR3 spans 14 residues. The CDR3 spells CASRQGGLYTEAFF. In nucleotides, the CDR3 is TGCGCCAGCAGACAGGGGGGGCTCTACACTGAAGCTTTCTTT.

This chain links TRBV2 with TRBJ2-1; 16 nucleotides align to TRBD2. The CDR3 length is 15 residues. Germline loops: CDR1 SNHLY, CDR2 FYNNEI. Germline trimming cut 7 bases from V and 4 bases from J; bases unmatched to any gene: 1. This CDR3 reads CASMGLAGGYNEQFF. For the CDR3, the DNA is TGTGCCAGCATGGGACTAGCGGGGGGGTACAATGAGCAGTTCTTC.

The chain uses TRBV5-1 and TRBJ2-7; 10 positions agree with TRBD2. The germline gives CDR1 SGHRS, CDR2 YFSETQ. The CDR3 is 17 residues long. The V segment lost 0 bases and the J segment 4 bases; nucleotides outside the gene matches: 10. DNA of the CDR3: TGCGCCAGCAGCTTGGCGGTAGCGGGGGGCCGCGGATACGAGCAGTACTTC. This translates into CASSLAVAGGRGYEQYF.

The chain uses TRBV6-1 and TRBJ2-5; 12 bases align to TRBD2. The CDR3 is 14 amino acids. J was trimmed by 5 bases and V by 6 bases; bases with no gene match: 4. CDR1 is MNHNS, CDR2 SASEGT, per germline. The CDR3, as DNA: TGTGCCAGCAGGCTAGCGGGGGGGCCGGAGACCCAGTACTTC. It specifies CASRLAGGPETQYF.

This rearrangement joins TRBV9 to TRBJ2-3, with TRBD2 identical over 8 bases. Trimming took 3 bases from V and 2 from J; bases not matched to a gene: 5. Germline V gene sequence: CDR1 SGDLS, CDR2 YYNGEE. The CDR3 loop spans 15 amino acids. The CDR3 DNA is TGTGCCAGCAGCGCTAGCGGGCGCGACACAGATACGCAGTATTTT. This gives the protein CASSASGRDTDTQYF.

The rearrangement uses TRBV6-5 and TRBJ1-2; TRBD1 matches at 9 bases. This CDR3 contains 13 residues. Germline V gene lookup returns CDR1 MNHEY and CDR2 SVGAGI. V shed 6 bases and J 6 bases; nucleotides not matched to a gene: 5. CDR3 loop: CASRQQGANGYTF. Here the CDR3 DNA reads TGTGCCAGCAGACAACAGGGGGCGAATGGCTACACCTTC.

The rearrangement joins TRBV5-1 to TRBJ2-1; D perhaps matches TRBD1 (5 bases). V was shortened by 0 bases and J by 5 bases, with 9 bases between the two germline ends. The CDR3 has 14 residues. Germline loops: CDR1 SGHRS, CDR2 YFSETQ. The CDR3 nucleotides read TGCGCCAGCAGCTTGGGACAGTTAGACAATGAGCAGTTCTTC. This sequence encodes CASSLGQLDNEQFF.

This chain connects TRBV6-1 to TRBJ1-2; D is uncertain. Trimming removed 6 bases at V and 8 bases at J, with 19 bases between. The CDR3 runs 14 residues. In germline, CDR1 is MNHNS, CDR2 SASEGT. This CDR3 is CASRGSGGGEGYTF. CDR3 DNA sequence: TGTGCCAGCAGGGGGTCCGGCGGAGGTGAGGGCTACACCTTC.

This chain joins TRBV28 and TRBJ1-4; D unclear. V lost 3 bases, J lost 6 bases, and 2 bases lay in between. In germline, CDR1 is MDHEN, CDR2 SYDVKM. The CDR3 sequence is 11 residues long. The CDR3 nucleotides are TGTGCCAGCAGTTTCGATGAAAAACTGTTTTTT. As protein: CASSFDEKLFF. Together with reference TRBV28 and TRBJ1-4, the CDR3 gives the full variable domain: DVKVTQSSRYLVKRTGEKVFLECVQDMDHENMFWYRQDPGLGLRLIYFSYDVKMKEKGDIPEGYSVSREKKERFSLILESASTNQTSMYLCASSFDEKLFFGSGTQLSVL.

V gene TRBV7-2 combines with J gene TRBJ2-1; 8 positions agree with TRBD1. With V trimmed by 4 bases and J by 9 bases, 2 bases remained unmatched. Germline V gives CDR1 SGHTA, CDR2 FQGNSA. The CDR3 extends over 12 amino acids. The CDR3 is CASSYDRGEQFF. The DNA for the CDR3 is TGTGCCAGCAGCTATGACAGGGGTGAGCAGTTCTTC.

CDR3 sequence reads: CATSRVGLLTDTEAFF. The CDR3 coding sequence is TGTGCCACCAGCAGAGTGGGCCTCTTAACGGACACTGAAGCTTTCTTT. The chain carries TRBV15 and TRBJ1-1; no definite D call. With 1 base removed from V and 3 bases from J, the gap between germline ends came to 15 bases. This CDR3 has 16 amino acids. Germline CDR1 reads LNHNV; CDR2 reads YYDKDF (reference sequence).

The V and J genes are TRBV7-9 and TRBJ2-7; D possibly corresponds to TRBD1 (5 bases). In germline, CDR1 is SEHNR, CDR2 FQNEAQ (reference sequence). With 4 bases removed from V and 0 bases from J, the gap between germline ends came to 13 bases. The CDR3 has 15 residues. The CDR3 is CASSSRQSLSYEQYF. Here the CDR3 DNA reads TGTGCCAGCAGCTCTCGACAGTCCCTCTCCTACGAGCAGTACTTC.

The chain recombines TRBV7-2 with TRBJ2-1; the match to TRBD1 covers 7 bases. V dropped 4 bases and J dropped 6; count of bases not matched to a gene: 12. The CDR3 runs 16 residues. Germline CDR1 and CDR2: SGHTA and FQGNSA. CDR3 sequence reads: CASSSVSGTVFNEQFF. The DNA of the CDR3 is TGTGCCAGCAGCTCTGTCTCCGGGACAGTGTTCAATGAGCAGTTCTTC.

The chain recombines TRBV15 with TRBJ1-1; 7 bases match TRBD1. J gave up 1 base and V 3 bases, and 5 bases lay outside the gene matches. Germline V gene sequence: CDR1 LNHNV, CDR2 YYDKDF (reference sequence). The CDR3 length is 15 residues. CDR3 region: CATSSSRQGNTEAFF. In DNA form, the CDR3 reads TGTGCCACCAGCAGTTCACGACAGGGGAACACTGAAGCTTTCTTT.

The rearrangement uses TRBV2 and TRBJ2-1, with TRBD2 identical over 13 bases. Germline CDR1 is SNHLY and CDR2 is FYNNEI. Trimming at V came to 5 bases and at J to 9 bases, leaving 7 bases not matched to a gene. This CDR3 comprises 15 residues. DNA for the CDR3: TGTGCCAGCAGTCCAACTAGCGGGGGGGCCACTGAGCAGTTCTTC. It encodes CASSPTSGGATEQFF.